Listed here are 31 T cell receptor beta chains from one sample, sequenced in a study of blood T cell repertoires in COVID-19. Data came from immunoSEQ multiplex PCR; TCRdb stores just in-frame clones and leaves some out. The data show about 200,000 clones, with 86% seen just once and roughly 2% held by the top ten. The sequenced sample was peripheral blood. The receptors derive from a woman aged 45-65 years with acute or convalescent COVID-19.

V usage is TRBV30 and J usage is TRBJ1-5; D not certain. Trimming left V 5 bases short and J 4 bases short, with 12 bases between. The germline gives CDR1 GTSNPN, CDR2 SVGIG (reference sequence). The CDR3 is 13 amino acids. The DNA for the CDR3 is TGTGCCTGGGTCCTTAAGCGGAATCAGCCCCAGCATTTT. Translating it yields CAWVLKRNQPQHF.

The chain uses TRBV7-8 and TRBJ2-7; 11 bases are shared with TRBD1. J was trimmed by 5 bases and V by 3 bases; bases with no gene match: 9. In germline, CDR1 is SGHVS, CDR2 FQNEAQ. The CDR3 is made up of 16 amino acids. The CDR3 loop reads CASSFLGQGAKDEQYF. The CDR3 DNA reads TGTGCCAGCAGCTTCCTCGGACAGGGGGCAAAAGACGAGCAGTACTTC.

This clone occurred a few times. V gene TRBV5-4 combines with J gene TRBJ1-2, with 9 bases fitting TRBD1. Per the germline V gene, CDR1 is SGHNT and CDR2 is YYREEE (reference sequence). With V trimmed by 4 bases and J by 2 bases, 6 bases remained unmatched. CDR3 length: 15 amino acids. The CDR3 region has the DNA TGTGCCAGCAGCCCTATAACAGGGGGCAACTATGGCTACACCTTC. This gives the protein CASSPITGGNYGYTF.

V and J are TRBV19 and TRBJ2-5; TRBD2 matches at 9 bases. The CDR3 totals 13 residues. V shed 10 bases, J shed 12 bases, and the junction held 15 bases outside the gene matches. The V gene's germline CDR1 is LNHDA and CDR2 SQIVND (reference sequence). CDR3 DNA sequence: TGTGCCACCAGGGGGGGGCTAGCGGGGACTAAGTACTTC. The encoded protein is CATRGGLAGTKYF.

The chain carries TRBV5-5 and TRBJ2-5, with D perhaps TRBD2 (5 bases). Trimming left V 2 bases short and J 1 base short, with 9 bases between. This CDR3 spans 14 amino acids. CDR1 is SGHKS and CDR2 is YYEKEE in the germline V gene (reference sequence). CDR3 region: CASSLSGSQETQYF. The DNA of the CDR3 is TGTGCCAGCAGCTTATCGGGATCCCAAGAGACCCAGTACTTC. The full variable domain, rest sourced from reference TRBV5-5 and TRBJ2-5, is DAGVTQSPTHLIKTRGQQVTLRCSPISGHKSVSWYQQVLGQGPQFIFQYYEKEERGRGNFPDRFSARQFPNYSSELNVNALLLGDSALYLCASSLSGSQETQYFGPGTRLLVL.

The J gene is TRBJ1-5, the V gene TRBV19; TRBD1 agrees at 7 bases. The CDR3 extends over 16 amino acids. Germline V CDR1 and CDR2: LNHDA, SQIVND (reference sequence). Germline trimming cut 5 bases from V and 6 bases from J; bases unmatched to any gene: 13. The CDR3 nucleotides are TGTGCCAGTAGTCCGTCGGACAGGTACGGGGGTCAGCCCCAGCATTTT. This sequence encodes CASSPSDRYGGQPQHF.

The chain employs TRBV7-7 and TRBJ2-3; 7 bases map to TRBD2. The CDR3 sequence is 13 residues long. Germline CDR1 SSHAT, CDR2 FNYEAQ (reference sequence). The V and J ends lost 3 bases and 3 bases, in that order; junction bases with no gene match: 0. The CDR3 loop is CASSFGGTDTQYF. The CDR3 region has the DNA TGTGCCAGCAGCTTCGGGGGGACAGATACGCAGTATTTT.

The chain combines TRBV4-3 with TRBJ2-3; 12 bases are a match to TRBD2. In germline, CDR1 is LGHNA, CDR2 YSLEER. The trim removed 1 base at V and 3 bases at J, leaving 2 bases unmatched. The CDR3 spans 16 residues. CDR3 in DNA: TGCGCCAGCAGCCAAGCTAGCGGGGGGGGGACAGATACGCAGTATTTT. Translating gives CASSQASGGGTDTQYF.

CDR3: CASSWGPGQGYEQYF. The CDR3 DNA reads as TGTGCCAGCAGCTGGGGACCCGGACAGGGGTACGAGCAGTACTTC. V gene TRBV5-4 combines with J gene TRBJ2-7; 9 positions match TRBD1. The germline V gene has CDR1 SGHNT and CDR2 YYREEE (reference sequence). The CDR3 totals 15 residues. With V trimmed by 3 bases and J by 4 bases, 8 bases remained unmatched. Supplemented by reference TRBV5-4 and TRBJ2-7, the full variable domain reads ETGVTQSPTHLIKTRGQQVTLRCSSQSGHNTVSWYQQALGQGPQFIFQYYREEENGRGNFPPRFSGLQFPNYSSELNVNALELDDSALYLCASSWGPGQGYEQYFGPGTRLTVT.

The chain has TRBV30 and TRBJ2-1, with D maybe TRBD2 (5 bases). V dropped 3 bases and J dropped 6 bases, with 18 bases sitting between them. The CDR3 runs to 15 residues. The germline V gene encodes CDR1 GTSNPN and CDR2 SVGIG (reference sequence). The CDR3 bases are TGTGCCTGGAGCCTAGCAGGAGTAAGATTCAATGAGCAGTTCTTC. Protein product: CAWSLAGVRFNEQFF.

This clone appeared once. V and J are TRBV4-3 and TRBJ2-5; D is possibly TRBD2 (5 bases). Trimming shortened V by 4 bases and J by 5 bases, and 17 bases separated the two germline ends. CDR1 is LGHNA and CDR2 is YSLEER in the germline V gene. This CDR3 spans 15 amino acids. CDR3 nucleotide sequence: TGCGCCAGCAGCCTTAGAGCGGTTTCTGGGGAGACCCAGTACTTC. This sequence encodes CASSLRAVSGETQYF.

The CDR3 spells CASSYSGTGDPELNEQFF. The CDR3 DNA reads as TGTGCCAGCAGTTACTCCGGGACAGGGGATCCAGAGCTAAATGAGCAGTTCTTC. The chain uses TRBV6-2 or TRBV6-3 and TRBJ2-1; 10 bases align to TRBD1. The CDR3 is 18 residues long. Looked up from germline, CDR1 is MNHEY and CDR2 is SVGEGT. V was pared by 0 bases and J by 7 bases, with 12 bases of the junction left unmatched.

The CDR3 sequence: CASSQRPGTSEYYYSGTDTQYF. The DNA for the CDR3 is TGCGCCAGCAGCCAGAGGCCGGGGACTAGCGAATACTATTACTCTGGCACAGATACGCAGTATTTT. The chain joins TRBV4-3 to TRBJ2-3, with 10 bases lining up with TRBD2. The J segment lost 1 base and the V segment lost 3 bases, leaving 22 bases of the junction unmatched. In germline, CDR1 is LGHNA, CDR2 YSLEER. CDR3 length: 22 amino acids.

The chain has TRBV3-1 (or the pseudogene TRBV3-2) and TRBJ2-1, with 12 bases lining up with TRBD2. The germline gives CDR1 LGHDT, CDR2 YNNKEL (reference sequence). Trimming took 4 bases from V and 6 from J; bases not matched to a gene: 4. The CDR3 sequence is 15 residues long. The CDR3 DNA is TGTGCCAGCAGCCCCGGACTAGCGGGGTTCAATGAGCAGTTCTTC. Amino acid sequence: CASSPGLAGFNEQFF.

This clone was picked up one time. This chain's CDR3 is CASSVRRGGYTF. In nucleotides, the CDR3 is TGTGCCAGCAGCGTAAGGAGAGGAGGCTACACCTTC. The chain links TRBV11-2 to TRBJ1-2, with D unclear. CDR3 length: 12 residues. The germline CDR1 and CDR2 sequences are SGHAT and FQNNGV. Trimming took off 5 bases at V and 8 bases at J, with 12 bases between the two ends.

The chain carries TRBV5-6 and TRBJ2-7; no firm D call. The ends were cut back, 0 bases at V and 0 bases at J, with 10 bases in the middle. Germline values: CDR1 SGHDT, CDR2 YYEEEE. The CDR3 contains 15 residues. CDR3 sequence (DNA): TGTGCCAGCAGCTTGGACAGTACCTCCTCCTACGAGCAGTACTTC. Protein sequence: CASSLDSTSSYEQYF.

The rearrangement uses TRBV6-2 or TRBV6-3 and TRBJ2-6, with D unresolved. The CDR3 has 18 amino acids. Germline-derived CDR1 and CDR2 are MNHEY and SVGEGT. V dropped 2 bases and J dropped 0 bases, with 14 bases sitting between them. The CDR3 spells CASSYRSPTPSGANVLTF. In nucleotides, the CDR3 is TGTGCCAGCAGTTACAGATCCCCGACACCCTCTGGGGCCAACGTCCTGACTTTC.

In DNA form, the CDR3 reads TGTGCCAGCTCACCACAGCCGGACACCTACGAGCAGTACTTC. Translation gives CASSPQPDTYEQYF. This chain uses TRBV18 with TRBJ2-7; D might be TRBD1 (5 bases). In germline, CDR1 is KGHSH, CDR2 LQKENI. The germline V and J ends were trimmed by 1 base and 2 bases, with 9 bases remaining between them. The CDR3 extends over 14 amino acids. The variable domain in full, completed from reference TRBV18 and TRBJ2-7, reads NAGVMQNPRHLVRRRGQEARLRCSPMKGHSHVYWYRQLPEEGLKFMVYLQKENIIDESGMPKERFSAEFPKEGPSILRIQQVVRGDSAAYFCASSPQPDTYEQYFGPGTRLTVT.

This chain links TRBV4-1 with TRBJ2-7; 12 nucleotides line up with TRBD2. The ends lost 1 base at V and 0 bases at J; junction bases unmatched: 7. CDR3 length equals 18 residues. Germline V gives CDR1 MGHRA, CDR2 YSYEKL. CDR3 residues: CASSQVGTSGRSSYEQYF. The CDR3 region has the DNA TGCGCCAGCAGCCAAGTCGGGACTAGCGGGCGTAGCTCCTACGAGCAGTACTTC.

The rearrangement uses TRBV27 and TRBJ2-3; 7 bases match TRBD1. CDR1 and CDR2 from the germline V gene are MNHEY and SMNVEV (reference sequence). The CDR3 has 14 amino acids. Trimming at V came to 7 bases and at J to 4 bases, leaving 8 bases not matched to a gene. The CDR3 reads CASTSTGWADTQYF. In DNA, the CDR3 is TGTGCCAGCACTTCGACAGGGTGGGCAGATACGCAGTATTTT.

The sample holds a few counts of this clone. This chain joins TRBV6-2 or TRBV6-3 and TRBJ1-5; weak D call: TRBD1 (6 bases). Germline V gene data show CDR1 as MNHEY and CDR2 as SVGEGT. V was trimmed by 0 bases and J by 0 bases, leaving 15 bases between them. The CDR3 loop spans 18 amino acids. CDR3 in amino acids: CASSYSSGGGGSNQPQHF. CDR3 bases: TGTGCCAGCAGTTACTCTTCCGGGGGCGGGGGTAGCAATCAGCCCCAGCATTTT.

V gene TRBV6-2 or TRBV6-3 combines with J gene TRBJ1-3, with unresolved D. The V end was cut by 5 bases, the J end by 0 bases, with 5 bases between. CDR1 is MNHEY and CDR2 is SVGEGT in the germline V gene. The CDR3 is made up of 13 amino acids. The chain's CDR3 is CASSENSGNTIYF. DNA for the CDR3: TGTGCCAGCAGTGAGAACTCTGGAAACACCATATATTTT.

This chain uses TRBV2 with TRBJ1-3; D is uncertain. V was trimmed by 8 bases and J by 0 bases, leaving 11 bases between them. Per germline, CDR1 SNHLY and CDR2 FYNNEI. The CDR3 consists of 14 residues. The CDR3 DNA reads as TGTGCCAGCGTGAGGGATAGCTCTGGAAACACCATATATTTT. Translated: CASVRDSSGNTIYF. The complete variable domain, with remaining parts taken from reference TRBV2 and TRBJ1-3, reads EPEVTQTPSHQVTQMGQEVILRCVPISNHLYFYWYRQILGQKVEFLVSFYNNEISEKSEIFDDQFSVERPDGSNFTLKIRSTKLEDSAMYFCASVRDSSGNTIYFGEGSWLTVV.

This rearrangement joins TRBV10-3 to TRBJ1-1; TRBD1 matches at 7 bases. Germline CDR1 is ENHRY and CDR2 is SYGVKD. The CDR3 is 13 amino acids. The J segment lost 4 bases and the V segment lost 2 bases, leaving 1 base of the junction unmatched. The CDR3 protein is CAISEPGGTEAFF. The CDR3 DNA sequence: TGTGCCATCAGTGAGCCAGGGGGCACTGAAGCTTTCTTT.

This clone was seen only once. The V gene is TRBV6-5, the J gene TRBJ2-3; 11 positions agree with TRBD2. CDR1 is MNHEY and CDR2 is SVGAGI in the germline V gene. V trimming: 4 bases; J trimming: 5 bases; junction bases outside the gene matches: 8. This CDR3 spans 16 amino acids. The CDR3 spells CASSSTSGIPIDTQYF. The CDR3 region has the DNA TGTGCCAGCAGTTCGACTAGCGGGATCCCAATAGATACGCAGTATTTT.

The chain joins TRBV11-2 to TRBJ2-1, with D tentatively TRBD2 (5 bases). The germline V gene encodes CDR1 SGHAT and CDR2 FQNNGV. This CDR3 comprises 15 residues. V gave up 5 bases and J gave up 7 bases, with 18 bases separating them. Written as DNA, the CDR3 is TGTGCCAGCAGCAAACAGAGGGTCTCTGGGAATGAGCAGTTCTTC. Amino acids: CASSKQRVSGNEQFF.

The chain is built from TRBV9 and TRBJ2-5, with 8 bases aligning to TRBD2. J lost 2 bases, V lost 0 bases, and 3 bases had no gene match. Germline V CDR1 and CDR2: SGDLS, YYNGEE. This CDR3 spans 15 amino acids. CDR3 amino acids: CASSVVTSGQETQYF. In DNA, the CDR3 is TGTGCCAGCAGCGTAGTAACTAGCGGTCAAGAGACCCAGTACTTC.

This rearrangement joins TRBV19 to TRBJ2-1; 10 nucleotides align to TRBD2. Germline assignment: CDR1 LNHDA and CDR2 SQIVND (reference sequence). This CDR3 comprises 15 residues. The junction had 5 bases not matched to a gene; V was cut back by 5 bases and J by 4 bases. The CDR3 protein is CASSLGLAEYNEQFF. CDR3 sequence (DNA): TGTGCCAGTAGTCTAGGACTAGCGGAATACAATGAGCAGTTCTTC.

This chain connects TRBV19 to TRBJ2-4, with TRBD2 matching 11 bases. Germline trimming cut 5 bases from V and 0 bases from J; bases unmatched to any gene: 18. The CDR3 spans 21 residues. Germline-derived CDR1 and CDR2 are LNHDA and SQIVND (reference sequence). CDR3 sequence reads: CASSPPVLLAGARLAKNIQYF. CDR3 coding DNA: TGTGCCAGTAGTCCGCCTGTTTTACTAGCGGGGGCTAGATTAGCCAAAAACATTCAGTACTTC.

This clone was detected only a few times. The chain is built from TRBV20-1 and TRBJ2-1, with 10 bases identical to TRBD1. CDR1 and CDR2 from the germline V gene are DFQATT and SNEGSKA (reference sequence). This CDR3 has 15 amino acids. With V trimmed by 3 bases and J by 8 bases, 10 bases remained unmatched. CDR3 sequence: CSASGGTGVVDEQFF. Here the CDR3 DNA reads TGCAGTGCTAGTGGTGGGACAGGGGTTGTCGATGAGCAGTTCTTC.

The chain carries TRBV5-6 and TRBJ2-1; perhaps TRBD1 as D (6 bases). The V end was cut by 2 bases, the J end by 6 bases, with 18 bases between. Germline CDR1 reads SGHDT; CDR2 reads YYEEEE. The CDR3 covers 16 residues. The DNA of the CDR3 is TGTGCCAGCAGCTTCCGACAGGTAGGCCCCTTCAATGAGCAGTTCTTC. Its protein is CASSFRQVGPFNEQFF.